The rows below give T cell receptor beta chains drawn from one sample of a study of cytomegalovirus exposure and HLA in healthy donors. Libraries were prepared by immunoSEQ multiplex PCR; TCRdb keeps only in-frame clonotypes and omits some of them. The sample yields 70,000 to 90,000 clones, around three quarters seen once. Source material: PBMCs. Receptor source: a male donor in good health and CMV-seropositive. Both conserved end residues are part of each CDR3.

>TRBV6-1
CASSKPGTPRVPLHF
>TRBV10-3
CASSQGMVGGYTF
>TRBV7-9
CSSSTHTEAFF
>TRBV6-6
CASTTPGREKLFF
>TRBV30
CACDRVETGELFF
>TRBV7-3
CASSLMATSGGTSTGELFF
>TRBV28
CASSFGGSYEQYF
>TRBV4-3
CASSQDWRGSSYNEQFF
>TRBV2
CASSGYSSYNEQFF
>TRBV7-9
CASSKIFGLYEQYF
>TRBV18
CASSPRAGTGGPEAFF
>TRBV7-8
CASSPRGGLAGDSYEQYF
>TRBV29-1
CSVPAGGLLSTDTQYF
>TRBV21-1
CASSKAPVGGLLAGGKWDTGELFF
>TRBV7-6
CASSSPRGGYTF
>TRBV29-1
CSVIGGTDTYEQYF
>TRBV29-1
CSVEAGQPYEQYF
>TRBV7-3
CASSLFGDFTDTQYF
>TRBV9
CASSVELATEQYF
>TRBV4-1
CASSRSRDISGNTIYF
>TRBV11-2
CASSYLAGGTDTQYF
>TRBV10-2
CASTPGQGAPVYNSPLHF
>TRBV5-6
CASSRQGILYGYTF
>TRBV14
CASSQNLGSEQFF
>TRBV27
CASSLHRRANYGYTF
>TRBV7-9
CASSAGTGRNSPLHF
>TRBV18
CASSPQQRPRYNEQFF
>TRBV18
CASSPQGNTEAFF
>TRBV27
CASSGPGGASTEAFF
>TRBV4-1
CASSQDTWTGELTNEKLFF
>TRBV7-3
CASSLTNRGLSTGELFF
>TRBV5-4
CASSLGGGYEQYF
>TRBV6-1
CASTLQGLKGAFF
>TRBV18
CASSLNRDMNTEAFF
>TRBV11-1
CASSPGTTAGDEQFF
>TRBV7-8
CASSKTGTANPNEQFF
>TRBV6-5
CAASPGGVYGNTIYF
>TRBV7-9
CASSGTSGRGPIANEQFF
>TRBV5-1
CASSFRGNEQFF
>TRBV14
CASSQVPSYSYEQYF
>TRBV10-3
CAISERLAGTYEQYF
>TRBV28
CASSPGTPNQPQHF
>TRBV6-5
CASSSLASGDNEQFF
>TRBV5-6
CASSRGWRGEQFF
>TRBV6-5
CASSYGETERQFF
>TRBV28
CASSFRTGFAEAFF
>TRBV2
CASSGGGRGATDTQYF
>TRBV4-1
CASSQEWNAGIAKNIQYF
>TRBV7-6
CASRTTGTGVTGELFF
>TRBV2
CASSEQGSSTDTQYF
>TRBV2
CASRPPRTPNTEAFF
>TRBV19
CASRDRGRQETQYF
>TRBV15
CATSLSTDTQYF
>TRBV4-2
CASSQDGYRAGNTIYF
>TRBV7-8
CASSSDRGKLFF
>TRBV18
CASSPRAGLIIAGANVLTF
>TRBV7-9
CSSSLAGGGDAYEQYF
>TRBV7-9
CASSLVGRGNLNEQFF
>TRBV10-2
CASSENRGREKLFF
>TRBV5-1
CASSSTGTRDQPQHF